This T cell receptor beta chain was recorded in a study of Ad26.COV2.S vaccination and SARS-CoV-2 variants. Overall study findings and caveats: Similar non-spike TCR breadth was seen in vaccine and placebo recipients. Total T cell responses, in the TCR breadth and depth analyses, may have been underestimated. Those who received the vaccine showed greater spike-specific TCR breadth than those given placebo.

Trimming shortened V by 5 bases and J by 6 bases, and 17 bases separated the two germline ends. The CDR3 has 14 residues. CDR1 and CDR2 from the germline V gene are MDHEN and SYDVKM. Using immunoSEQ multiplex PCR, the repertoire was profiled, and TCRdb retains in-frame clones only, with some absent. The sample consists of fewer than 100,000 clones, less than 85% of them appearing once. The table lists this clone with a count of one. Its target is not known. The TCR originated in a human donor who had recovered from COVID-19. This chain connects TRBV28 to TRBJ2-7; perhaps TRBD1 as D (6 bases). Sequenced here: peripheral blood, sampled after recovery from COVID-19. CDR3 DNA: TGTGCCAGCAGTATTGGTGGGGGCAAGGCCGAGCAGTACTTC. Translated, it gives CASSIGGGKAEQYF.